This T cell receptor (beta chain) comes out of a study of blood T cells in healthy people across ages. Overall study: For every two T cells, template switching captured about one barcoded beta molecule.

Through a sample-barcoded 5' primer and a J-beta primer mix, a second PCR was run for roughly 6 to 11 cycles. TCRdb reprocessed the 5' RACE reads via MiXCR and lists one record per CDR3 protein. The table shows approximately 1.5 million distinct CDR3 sequences, with almost 35% occurring only once. The germline gives CDR1 LNHNV, CDR2 YYDKDF (reference sequence). V was trimmed by 4 bases and J by 10 bases, leaving 16 bases between them. This CDR3 comprises 13 residues. The receptor was isolated from a woman under 40 in good health. The chain has TRBV15 and TRBJ1-1; no definite D call. The material sequenced was blood. The chain's CDR3 is CATSKNPAKGAFF. CDR3 in DNA: TGTGCCACCAGCAAAAACCCCGCGAAGGGAGCTTTCTTT.